One T cell receptor (beta chain) is described in this entry. The data were taken from a study of regulatory T cells in long-lasting Graves disease. The V and J ends lost 4 bases and 10 bases, in that order; junction bases with no gene match: 11. The CDR3 totals 16 residues. Germline V CDR1 and CDR2: SGHTA, FQGNSA. Time point here: persistent/refractory GD, antithyroid drugs over 5 years with positive TRAb. Following extraction of RNA from PBMCs, that RNA was used to make the TCR library. iRepertoire HTBI primers and Arm-PCR of CDR3 regions built TCR beta libraries. Authors' data handling: Throughout the samples, researchers identified some 62 TRBV and some 13 TRBJ segments. TCRdb passed the multiplex PCR reads through MiXCR, listing each CDR3 protein once. The V and J calls here are based on TCRdb, not the publication. The table shows 300,000 to 350,000 distinct CDR3 sequences, with 20% occurring only once.

The TCR comes from a female donor with Graves disease. Sample: peripheral blood mononuclear cells (PBMCs), taken when the disease was refractory, from a patient treated with antithyroid drugs. The chain is built from TRBV7-2 and TRBJ1-6; TRBD1 aligns across 9 bases. CDR3 loop: CASSSPGDRVLSPLHF. The CDR3, as DNA: TGTGCCAGCAGCTCACCGGGGGACAGGGTTTTATCACCCCTCCACTTT. Drawing the rest from reference TRBV7-2 and TRBJ1-6, the complete variable domain is GAGVSQSPSNKVTEKGKDVELRCDPISGHTALYWYRQSLGQGLEFLIYFQGNSAPDKSGLPSDRFSAERTGGSVSTLTIQRTQQEDSAVYLCASSSPGDRVLSPLHFGNGTRLTVT.